This T cell receptor beta chain appears in the sequencing data of a study of cytomegalovirus exposure and HLA in healthy donors. V lost 0 bases and J lost 5, with 5 bases in between. The CDR3 loop spans 12 amino acids. Germline assignment: CDR1 SGDLS and CDR2 YYNGEE. Vbeta (60) and Jbeta (13) primers were used in the PCR. The protocol was immunoSEQ multiplex PCR, while the TCRdb copy is restricted to in-frame clones and leaves out a portion. The table shows 95,000 to 150,000 clones, with over 6.5% occurring only once. This TCR derives from a woman in her thirties or forties in good health and CMV-seropositive. Sequencing input: PBMCs. V usage is TRBV9 and J usage is TRBJ2-5; D call uncertain. The CDR3 reads CASSVATETQYF. CDR3 bases: TGTGCCAGCAGCGTAGCTACCGAGACCCAGTACTTC.